A single sample is the source of the 12 T cell receptor beta chains below, sequenced in a study of OX40 agonist ivuxolimab in advanced cancers. Profiled with immunoSEQ multiplex PCR; TCRdb holds only in-frame clones, not every one. The sample has about 19,000 clones, roughly nine tenths seen once. This sample comprised CD4+ or CD8+ T cells sorted from blood, obtained in a trial of the OX40 agonist ivuxolimab. The receptors here all came from an adult with an advanced solid tumor such as melanoma, head and neck, liver or kidney cancer.

The V gene is TRBV21-1, the J gene TRBJ1-3. TRBV21-1 is given as a pseudogene. This CDR3 is 19 amino acids long. The CDR3 DNA is TGTGCCAGCAGCAAATGTCCCCCTTCGGGAGGCTCCCTTTGGAACACCATATATTTT. Translating gives CASSKCPPSGGSLWNTIYF.

V usage is TRBV6-6 and J usage is TRBJ1-1; D remains unclear. The CDR3 sequence is 16 residues long. V was pared by 0 bases and J by 4 bases, with 15 bases between. CDR1 and CDR2 from the germline V gene are MNHNY and SVGAGI (reference sequence). The CDR3 bases are TGTGCCAGCAGTTACTCCCGGATCAGAAGTGGCACTGAAGCTTTCTTT. Protein product: CASSYSRIRSGTEAFF.

The CDR3 nucleotides read TGTGCCAGCAGCTGGTCCTTGGGCGTAGCCTACGAGCAGTACTTC. Residues: CASSWSLGVAYEQYF. The chain uses TRBV27 and TRBJ2-7; no firm D call. This CDR3 has 15 amino acids. The germline V and J ends were trimmed by 6 bases and 2 bases, with 17 bases remaining between them. CDR1 is MNHEY, CDR2 SMNVEV, per germline (reference sequence).

This clone was picked up a small number of times. J is TRBJ2-2 and V is TRBV28; no clear D. The CDR3 is 13 amino acids. The germline V gene has CDR1 MDHEN and CDR2 SYDVKM. Deletions cut 2 bases from V and 6 bases from J, with 7 bases between. CDR3 region: CASSLIRAGELFF. The CDR3 DNA reads TGTGCCAGCAGTTTAATTCGGGCCGGGGAGCTGTTTTTT.

This chain links TRBV28 with TRBJ2-1; 8 bases fit TRBD2. Germline V gene sequence: CDR1 MDHEN, CDR2 SYDVKM. With V trimmed by 5 bases and J by 4 bases, 4 bases remained unmatched. This CDR3 is built from 14 residues. The CDR3 DNA reads as TGTGCCAGCAGTGACCAGCGGGGGTACAATGAGCAGTTCTTC. It yields the protein CASSDQRGYNEQFF.

The chain links TRBV28 to TRBJ1-1; 9 nucleotides align to TRBD1. Trimming removed 7 bases from V and 3 bases from J; junction bases left unmatched: 6. The CDR3 loop spans 14 amino acids. Germline V lookup: CDR1 MDHEN, CDR2 SYDVKM. The CDR3: CASTDRGFYTEAFF. For the CDR3, the DNA is TGTGCCAGCACGGACAGGGGATTTTACACTGAAGCTTTCTTT.

This clone has just one count. This sequence joins TRBV15 and TRBJ1-5; D remains unclear. The CDR3 spans 15 residues. The germline V and J ends were trimmed by 0 bases and 5 bases, with 11 bases remaining between them. Per germline, CDR1 LNHNV and CDR2 YYDKDF (reference sequence). The DNA of the CDR3 is TGTGCCACCAGCAGAGATTTTGGCGTTGATCAGCCCCAGCATTTT. Its protein is CATSRDFGVDQPQHF.

The chain joins TRBV6-4 to TRBJ1-4, with TRBD1 identical over 9 bases. Germline V lookup: CDR1 MRHNA, CDR2 SNTAGT. The CDR3 is 14 amino acids. V was clipped by 4 bases and J by 8 bases; unmatched bases: 5. The CDR3 DNA is TGTGCCAGCAGTGGGACAGGGGCTCAGGAAAAACTGTTTTTT. This translates into CASSGTGAQEKLFF.

The chain carries TRBV27 and TRBJ2-3; TRBD2 aligns across 16 bases. V shed 1 base, J shed 5 bases, and the junction held 6 bases outside the gene matches. There are 18 residues in the CDR3. Germline V gives CDR1 MNHEY, CDR2 SMNVEV (reference sequence). CDR3 nucleotide sequence: TGTGCCAGCAGTTTATGGGGACTAGCGGGAGGGCCGGGAGATACGCAGTATTTT. This encodes CASSLWGLAGGPGDTQYF.

The chain employs TRBV2 and TRBJ1-3; D gene unclear. The CDR3 has 13 amino acids. The germline V gene has CDR1 SNHLY and CDR2 FYNNEI. V shed 5 bases and J shed 2 bases, with 7 bases lying between them. The CDR3 DNA sequence: TGTGCCAGCAGTCACCGGGCTGGAAACACCATATATTTT. Amino acids: CASSHRAGNTIYF.

The chain couples TRBV7-9 to TRBJ2-1; 8 positions agree with TRBD1. The CDR3 runs 18 residues. Per germline, CDR1 SEHNR and CDR2 FQNEAQ (reference sequence). The J segment lost 5 bases and the V segment lost 8 bases, leaving 20 bases of the junction unmatched. In DNA form, the CDR3 reads TGTGCCAGCCCCGGGCAGGGGGCCTGGGGGAGGAACCACAATGAGCAGTTCTTC. It is translated as CASPGQGAWGRNHNEQFF.

The CDR3 DNA is TGTGCCTGGAGTATAGCGGGAGGGGATTACAATGAGCAGTTCTTC. As protein: CAWSIAGGDYNEQFF. This chain joins TRBV30 and TRBJ2-1, with TRBD2 matching 11 bases. V lost 2 bases to trimming and J lost 4 bases; unmatched junction nucleotides: 4. Germline V gives CDR1 GTSNPN, CDR2 SVGIG (reference sequence). The CDR3 totals 15 residues. Full variable domain (outside the CDR3, taken from reference TRBV30 and TRBJ2-1): SQTIHQWPATLVQPVGSPLSLECTVEGTSNPNLYWYRQAAGRGLQLLFYSVGIGQISSEVPQNLSASRPQDRQFILSSKKLLLSDSGFYLCAWSIAGGDYNEQFFGPGTRLTVL.